This T cell receptor (beta chain) appears in the sequencing data of a study of early T cells in non-severe SARS-CoV-2 infection. Study-wide background: The chains were unpaired, and the sequenced material was bulk RNA from unsorted whole blood.

The library protocol tagged individual cDNA molecules with unique molecular identifiers. TCRdb fed the 5' RACE reads into MiXCR, producing one record per CDR3 protein. There are about 71,000 distinct CDR3 sequences in the sample; roughly 15% occur only once, and about an eighth lies in the top ten. The CDR3 consists of 14 residues. Trimming stripped 1 base from V and 6 bases from J, with 13 bases between. From germline, CDR1 is SQVTM and CDR2 ANQGSEA. This chain uses TRBV29-1 with TRBJ2-1; D perhaps matches TRBD2 (5 bases). Sequenced material: whole blood. This sequence was found in an adult who was a healthcare worker with PCR-confirmed SARS-CoV-2 infection or an uninfected control (not recorded which). CDR3 in amino acids: CSVEGLGSINEQFF. The CDR3 coding sequence is TGCAGCGTTGAAGGCCTGGGGAGCATCAATGAGCAGTTCTTC.